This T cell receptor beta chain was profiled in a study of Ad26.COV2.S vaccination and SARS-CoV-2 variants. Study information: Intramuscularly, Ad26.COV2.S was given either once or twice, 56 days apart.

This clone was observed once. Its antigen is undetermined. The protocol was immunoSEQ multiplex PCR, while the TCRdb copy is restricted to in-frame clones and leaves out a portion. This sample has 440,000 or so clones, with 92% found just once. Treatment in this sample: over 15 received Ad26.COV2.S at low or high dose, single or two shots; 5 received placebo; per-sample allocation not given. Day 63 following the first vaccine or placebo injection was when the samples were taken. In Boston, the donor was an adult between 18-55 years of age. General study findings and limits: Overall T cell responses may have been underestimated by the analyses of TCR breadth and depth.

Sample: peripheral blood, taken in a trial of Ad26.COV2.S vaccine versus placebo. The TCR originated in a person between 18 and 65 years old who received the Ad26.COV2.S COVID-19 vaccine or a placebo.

The CDR3 loop is CASSPGQGYTGELFF. In DNA, the CDR3 is TGTGCCAGCTCACCAGGACAGGGATACACCGGGGAGCTGTTTTTT. The rearrangement links TRBV18 to TRBJ2-2; 8 nucleotides match TRBD1. This CDR3 has 15 residues. Trimming at V came to 2 bases and at J to 3 bases, leaving 2 bases not matched to a gene. Germline V gene lookup returns CDR1 KGHSH and CDR2 LQKENI.